A selection of T cell receptor beta chains follows, all from one sample in a study of OX40 agonist ivuxolimab in advanced cancers. The table came from immunoSEQ multiplex PCR; TCRdb's copy has only in-frame clones and leaves some out. This sample has about 95,000 clones, with about 91% found just once. Sample: CD4+ or CD8+ T cells sorted from blood, taken in a trial of the OX40 agonist ivuxolimab. The receptors here all came from an adult with an advanced solid tumor such as melanoma, head and neck, liver or kidney cancer. The CDR3 runs from the conserved cysteine through the conserved F or W. The D gene is left open where the match is weak. Size is stated for part of the rows, as once, few or many counts, or as a class when the clone is expanded.

d_gene,abundance,j_gene,v_gene,CDR3aa,CDR3nt
TRBD2,NA,TRBJ2-7,TRBV6-6,CASSSTYSGNRYEQYF,TGTGCCAGCAGTTCCACTTATAGCGGGAACAGGTACGAGCAGTACTTC
TRBD1,NA,TRBJ1-1,TRBV7-8,CASSRKSGTGGLNTEAFF,TGTGCCAGCAGCCGAAAGTCCGGGACAGGGGGTTTGAACACTGAAGCTTTCTTT
TRBD1,NA,TRBJ1-1,TRBV27,CASRGQSAGAFF,TGTGCCAGCAGGGGACAGTCGGCTGGTGCTTTCTTT
NA,few,TRBJ2-6,TRBV6-1,CASSAGTIGANVLTF,TGTGCCAGCAGTGCGGGGACAATTGGGGCCAACGTCCTGACTTTC
TRBD2,NA,TRBJ2-7,TRBV27,CASSSSRPSGDGLGGFEQYF,TGTGCCAGCAGCTCCTCCCGGCCTAGCGGAGATGGCCTTGGGGGTTTCGAGCAGTACTTC
NA,NA,TRBJ1-5,TRBV7-9,CASSSGPTGQPQHF,TGTGCCAGCAGCTCGGGACCCACGGGGCAGCCCCAGCATTTT
NA,NA,TRBJ2-3,TRBV25-1,CASNRVSTDTQYF,TGTGCCAGCAACAGGGTCAGCACAGATACGCAGTATTTT
NA,NA,TRBJ2-7,TRBV21-1,CASSEKRRTGYEQYF,TGTGCCAGCAGCGAAAAAAGAAGGACGGGATACGAGCAGTACTTC
NA,NA,TRBJ2-7,TRBV11-1,CASSLNPHVSSGYEQYF,TGTGCCAGCAGCTTAAACCCCCACGTGTCCTCGGGGTACGAGCAGTACTTC
NA,NA,TRBJ1-2,TRBV15,CATRLSAGYGYTF,TGTGCCACGCGGCTCTCGGCAGGATATGGCTACACCTTC
NA,NA,TRBJ2-4,TRBV5-1,CASSPRQGGGNIQYF,TGCGCCAGCAGCCCCAGACAGGGAGGGGGGAACATTCAGTACTTC
NA,few,TRBJ1-4,TRBV5-1,CASRPDSEKLFF,TGCGCCAGCAGACCTGACAGTGAAAAACTGTTTTTT
NA,NA,TRBJ2-7,TRBV15,CATSRSTGSYEQYF,TGTGCCACCAGCAGATCCACAGGGAGCTACGAGCAGTACTTC
TRBD2,NA,TRBJ2-1,TRBV18,CASSPLGSGRANEQFF,TGTGCCAGCTCACCCTTGGGTAGCGGGAGGGCCAATGAGCAGTTCTTC
TRBD1,NA,TRBJ2-2,TRBV11-2,CASSLQGQLNTGELFF,TGTGCCAGCAGCCTGCAGGGACAGTTGAACACCGGGGAGCTGTTTTTT
NA,NA,TRBJ2-3,TRBV7-9,CASSSQTDTQYF,TGTGCCAGCAGCTCTCAAACAGATACGCAGTATTTT
TRBD1,once,TRBJ2-2,TRBV5-5,CASSLAAGTGTYGELFF,TGTGCCAGCAGCTTGGCTGCCGGGACAGGGACGTACGGGGAGCTGTTTTTT
TRBD2,NA,TRBJ2-1,TRBV18,CASSPPVAGDYNEQFF,TGTGCCAGCTCACCACCGGTAGCGGGAGACTACAATGAGCAGTTCTTC
TRBD2,NA,TRBJ2-3,TRBV7-6,CASSLRWAGGVADTQYF,TGTGCCAGCAGCTTACGTTGGGCGGGAGGGGTCGCAGATACGCAGTATTTT
NA,NA,TRBJ2-7,TRBV29-1,CSATGDSSYEQYF,TGCAGCGCTACCGGGGACTCGAGCTACGAGCAGTACTTC
TRBD1,NA,TRBJ2-7,TRBV7-2,CASSSTGGNEQYF,TGTGCCAGCAGCTCGACAGGGGGTAACGAGCAGTACTTC
TRBD2,NA,TRBJ2-7,TRBV30,CAWSAMGGREQYF,TGTGCCTGGAGTGCCATGGGAGGGCGCGAGCAGTACTTC
NA,NA,TRBJ2-4,TRBV10-3,CAISEGQTQYF,TGTGCCATCAGTGAGGGACAGACTCAGTACTTC
TRBD1,NA,TRBJ1-5,TRBV6-6,CASQGQAGQPQHF,TGTGCCAGTCAAGGACAGGCGGGTCAGCCCCAGCATTTT
NA,NA,TRBJ2-5,TRBV9,CASSVDAMGETQYF,TGTGCCAGCAGCGTAGACGCCATGGGAGAGACCCAGTACTTC
NA,NA,TRBJ2-5,TRBV11-2,CASSLTEQTQYF,TGTGCCAGCAGCTTAACGGAACAGACCCAGTACTTC
TRBD1,NA,TRBJ2-3,TRBV18,CASSSISSNTGGRTDTQYF,TGTGCCAGCTCATCTATCTCGAGTAATACAGGGGGCCGCACAGATACGCAGTATTTT
TRBD2,NA,TRBJ2-7,TRBV19,CASRLGLAGGYEQYF,TGTGCCAGTAGGCTGGGACTAGCGGGCGGCTACGAGCAGTACTTC
TRBD1,NA,TRBJ2-2,TRBV14,CASRGTGNTGELFF,TGTGCCAGCAGGGGGACAGGGAACACCGGGGAGCTGTTTTTT
TRBD2,NA,TRBJ2-7,TRBV5-4,CASSLVGSGTYEQYF,TGTGCCAGCAGCTTGGTTGGTAGCGGGACCTACGAGCAGTACTTC
TRBD2,few,TRBJ2-2,TRBV6-5,CASRNGLAEKLFF,TGTGCCAGCAGAAACGGACTAGCGGAGAAGCTGTTTTTT
NA,NA,TRBJ2-3,TRBV5-1,CASSLAYTDTQYF,TGCGCCAGCAGCTTGGCCTACACAGATACGCAGTATTTT
NA,NA,TRBJ1-3,TRBV23-1,CASSRGRGWDVSGNTIYF,TGCGCCAGCAGTCGCGGCAGGGGATGGGACGTCTCTGGAAACACCATATATTTT
TRBD1,NA,TRBJ1-4,TRBV11-2,CASSRGQGSTNEKLFF,TGTGCCAGCAGTAGGGGACAGGGTTCAACTAATGAAAAACTGTTTTTT
NA,NA,TRBJ2-1,TRBV27,CASSLVRAAGSYNEQFF,TGTGCCAGCAGTTTAGTGCGGGCGGCCGGTTCGTACAATGAGCAGTTCTTC
NA,once,TRBJ1-4,TRBV18,CASSARGLATNEKLFF,TGTGCCAGCTCAGCTCGGGGGTTGGCAACTAATGAAAAACTGTTTTTT
NA,NA,TRBJ2-3,TRBV27,CASIKPNQGGTQYF,TGTGCCAGCATTAAACCAAACCAGGGCGGTACGCAGTATTTT
TRBD2,NA,TRBJ2-3,TRBV19,CASSQNSPGLAGGDTQYF,TGTGCCAGTAGTCAAAACTCTCCGGGACTAGCGGGAGGCGATACGCAGTATTTT
TRBD2,NA,TRBJ2-1,TRBV6-5,CASSSSGTSVDNEQFF,TGTGCCAGCAGTTCCTCCGGGACTAGCGTAGACAATGAGCAGTTCTTC
TRBD2,NA,TRBJ2-1,TRBV7-2,CASSTLGTSGRGAPNEQFF,TGTGCCAGCAGCACGCTCGGGACTAGCGGGAGGGGCGCCCCCAATGAGCAGTTCTTC
NA,NA,TRBJ2-1,TRBV28,CASIAEREGEQFF,TGTGCCAGCATCGCGGAACGCGAGGGGGAGCAGTTCTTC
NA,NA,TRBJ2-5,TRBV2,CASSAQGLTSETQYF,TGTGCCAGCAGTGCTCAGGGTCTCACATCGGAGACCCAGTACTTC
NA,NA,TRBJ2-2,TRBV19,CASSIRGTGELFF,TGTGCCAGTAGTATTCGGGGGACCGGGGAGCTGTTTTTT
NA,NA,TRBJ2-1,TRBV10-3,CAIRPRDTYGEQFF,TGTGCCATCAGGCCCCGGGACACCTACGGGGAGCAGTTCTTC
NA,NA,TRBJ2-3,TRBV7-2,CASSLGFSDTQYF,TGTGCCAGCAGCTTAGGCTTTTCGGATACGCAGTATTTT
NA,NA,TRBJ2-2,TRBV5-1,CASSRDLPTGELFF,TGCGCCAGCAGTCGAGACTTGCCCACCGGGGAGCTGTTTTTT
NA,few,TRBJ2-3,TRBV2,CASRSSRAGTDTQYF,TGTGCCAGCAGGTCTTCGCGAGCCGGCACAGATACGCAGTATTTT
TRBD2,NA,TRBJ2-5,TRBV7-2,CASRGDYPRVRTQYF,TGTGCCAGCAGAGGGGACTATCCAAGGGTCAGGACCCAGTACTTC
TRBD1,NA,TRBJ2-7,TRBV6-5,CASSYRDRGTYEQYF,TGTGCCAGCAGTTACCGGGACAGGGGCACCTACGAGCAGTACTTC
NA,NA,TRBJ2-5,TRBV29-1,CSVSTPTGTETQYF,TGCAGCGTTTCTACACCCACAGGGACGGAGACCCAGTACTTC
TRBD2,NA,TRBJ2-1,TRBV4-2,CASSLSGRADNEQFF,TGTGCCAGCAGCCTTAGCGGGAGGGCCGACAATGAGCAGTTCTTC
NA,NA,TRBJ1-1,TRBV11-3,CASSLALSEAFF,TGTGCCAGCAGCTTAGCGCTTTCTGAAGCTTTCTTT
NA,NA,TRBJ2-6,TRBV19,CASTYWRAGANVLTF,TGTGCCAGTACCTACTGGAGGGCTGGGGCCAACGTCCTGACTTTC
TRBD2,NA,TRBJ2-1,TRBV5-1,CASSLAISGKTYNEQFF,TGCGCCAGCAGCTTGGCCATTAGCGGGAAGACCTACAATGAGCAGTTCTTC
NA,NA,TRBJ2-3,TRBV7-2,CASSLGAVWGTDTQYF,TGTGCCAGCAGCTTAGGGGCCGTATGGGGCACAGATACGCAGTATTTT
NA,NA,TRBJ1-4,TRBV7-2,CASSLISGAGEKLFF,TGTGCCAGCAGCTTAATTTCGGGGGCAGGGGAAAAACTGTTTTTT
NA,NA,TRBJ2-7,TRBV5-1,CASSLDRSSYEQYF,TGCGCCAGCAGCTTAGACAGGAGCTCCTACGAGCAGTACTTC
TRBD2,NA,TRBJ2-7,TRBV7-2,CASSFSSGIYEQYF,TGTGCCAGCAGCTTCTCTAGCGGGATCTACGAGCAGTACTTC
NA,NA,TRBJ1-1,TRBV19,CASVGGRGTEAFF,TGTGCGTCAGTGGGGGGGCGCGGTACTGAAGCTTTCTTT
TRBD1,NA,TRBJ2-7,TRBV28,CASSPQQGASYEQYF,TGTGCCAGCAGTCCCCAGCAGGGGGCCTCCTACGAGCAGTACTTC